The clone carrying this T cell receptor beta chain was counted many times. The antigen is unknown. Germline V lookup: CDR1 LNHDA, CDR2 SQIVND (reference sequence). V lost 2 bases to trimming and J lost 5 bases, with 16 bases between them. The CDR3 consists of 15 residues. This record belongs to a study of T cell repertoires in cytomegalovirus infection. Study-wide context: Used in the study were CMV epitopes, some recently identified and HLA-C-restricted, others well-studied and HLA-B-restricted. Both a matching HLA type and CMV infection were indicated by public TCR beta signatures.

TCRdb ran MiXCR on the reads and lists one entry per CDR3 protein. The data hold about 89,000 distinct CDR3 sequences, with 25% to 35% observed a single time. Findings and caveats of the study: Identification of carriers of CMV plus the relevant HLA was achieved through cumulative public TCR beta family frequency.

The chain links TRBV19 to TRBJ2-7, with D perhaps TRBD2 (5 bases). This TCR was recovered from a human donor in good health (CMV status not recorded). Some clones in this sample may be carry-over from other donors' samples. Sequencing was performed on CD8+ T cells from cultured PBMCs, taken from culture after CMV antigen stimulation. CDR3 loop: CASSITPGNMNEQYF. CDR3 bases: TGTGCCAGTAGTATAACTCCCGGGAATATGAACGAGCAGTACTTC.